This passage covers 11 T cell receptor beta chains from one sample sequenced in a study of T cells in localized non-small cell lung cancer. TCRdb's table, derived via immunoSEQ multiplex PCR, lists solely in-frame clones and lacks some. The profile shows tens of thousands of clones, over 75% of them singletons. The material sequenced was peripheral blood, taken before any cancer treatment. These receptors all come from a male donor at least 60 years old with stage III squamous cell lung carcinoma.

This clone was observed a few times. V and J are TRBV10-3 and TRBJ2-3; D is possibly TRBD2 (6 bases). Germline V CDR1 and CDR2: ENHRY, SYGVKD. The CDR3 spans 14 residues. V shed 4 bases and J shed 1 base, with 9 bases lying between them. CDR3 in amino acids: CAISGAGRTDTQYF. CDR3 DNA sequence: TGTGCCATCAGTGGAGCGGGCCGCACAGATACGCAGTATTTT.

This clone has a handful of counts. The chain combines TRBV5-1 with TRBJ1-1; D perhaps matches TRBD1 (5 bases). The CDR3 is 15 amino acids. Trimming pared 2 bases from V and 5 bases from J, leaving 16 bases between. Germline assignment: CDR1 SGHRS and CDR2 YFSETQ. The chain's CDR3 is CASSLDRIGMTEAFF. CDR3 DNA: TGCGCCAGCAGCTTAGACAGAATAGGAATGACTGAAGCTTTCTTT.

The chain employs TRBV18 and TRBJ2-3; 13 bases match TRBD2. The CDR3 contains 17 residues. V trimming: 2 bases; J trimming: 2 bases; junction bases outside the gene matches: 4. CDR1 KGHSH and CDR2 LQKENI come from the germline V gene. CDR3: CASSPKGLAGLTDTQYF. DNA of the CDR3: TGTGCCAGCTCACCAAAGGGACTAGCGGGACTCACAGATACGCAGTATTTT.

The J gene is TRBJ1-1, the V gene TRBV30, with a tentative D call TRBD1 (5 bases). Deletions cut 6 bases from V and 4 bases from J, with 15 bases between. CDR1 is GTSNPN, CDR2 SVGIG, per germline (reference sequence). The CDR3 sequence is 13 residues long. The CDR3 spells CACTRGDFTEAFF. As DNA, the CDR3 is TGTGCCTGTACAAGGGGCGATTTCACTGAAGCTTTCTTT.

The genes are TRBV7-8 and TRBJ2-1; unclear D gene. CDR3 length: 12 residues. V was clipped by 1 base and J by 7 bases, with 5 bases between them. Germline V gene lookup returns CDR1 SGHVS and CDR2 FQNEAQ. This chain's CDR3 is CASSLVGNEQFF. CDR3 sequence (DNA): TGTGCCAGCAGCTTAGTCGGGAATGAGCAGTTCTTC.

The sample holds a few counts of this clone. The chain recombines TRBV29-1 with TRBJ1-1, with a weak D call TRBD1 (5 bases). Germline V lookup: CDR1 SQVTM, CDR2 ANQGSEA. The CDR3 has 13 residues. V lost 2 bases and J lost 4, with 11 bases in between. CDR3 region: CSVERDQGTEAFF. The CDR3 DNA reads as TGCAGCGTTGAAAGAGATCAGGGCACTGAAGCTTTCTTT.

This clone is a singleton in its sample. The chain employs TRBV27 and TRBJ2-1; 7 nucleotides agree with TRBD1. This CDR3 comprises 16 residues. CDR1 and CDR2 (germline): MNHEY, SMNVEV (reference sequence). V shed 6 bases, J shed 0 bases, and the junction held 8 bases outside the gene matches. The CDR3, as DNA: TGTGCCAGCAGATATCGACAGGGCCGCTCCTACAATGAGCAGTTCTTC. Amino acids: CASRYRQGRSYNEQFF.

This rearrangement joins TRBV5-1 to TRBJ2-1; 9 bases align to TRBD1. This CDR3 has 16 residues. V shed 3 bases, J shed 0 bases, and the junction held 4 bases outside the gene matches. CDR1 is SGHRS, CDR2 YFSETQ, per germline. CDR3 sequence: CASSSGTGSSYNEQFF. The CDR3 nucleotides are TGCGCCAGCAGCTCCGGGACAGGGAGCTCCTACAATGAGCAGTTCTTC.

V is TRBV5-1 and J is TRBJ1-1; 10 nucleotides match TRBD1. CDR1 is SGHRS and CDR2 is YFSETQ in the germline V gene. V was pared by 4 bases and J by 4 bases, with 10 bases of the junction left unmatched. CDR3 length equals 16 residues. CDR3 DNA sequence: TGCGCCAGCAGCGCATCGACAGGGGGCCTCGGCACTGAAGCTTTCTTT. Residues: CASSASTGGLGTEAFF. The full variable domain, its missing parts supplied by reference TRBV5-1 and TRBJ1-1, is KAGVTQTPRYLIKTRGQQVTLSCSPISGHRSVSWYQQTPGQGLQFLFEYFSETQRNKGNFPGRFSGRQFSNSRSEMNVSTLELGDSALYLCASSASTGGLGTEAFFGQGTRLTVV.

The chain is built from TRBV6-4 and TRBJ1-1, with a weak D call TRBD1 (5 bases). Germline V gives CDR1 MRHNA, CDR2 SNTAGT. This CDR3 region has 15 residues. V lost 4 bases and J 4 bases, leaving 16 bases between the germline ends. The CDR3 nucleotides are TGTGCCAGCAGTGCAACACCTTCAAGGGGCACTGAAGCTTTCTTT. Protein sequence: CASSATPSRGTEAFF.

The chain couples TRBV4-1 to TRBJ1-1; 7 nucleotides match TRBD1. Germline V CDR1 and CDR2: MGHRA, YSYEKL. This CDR3 has 17 amino acids. V trimming: 3 bases; J trimming: 1 base; junction bases outside the gene matches: 11. CDR3 region: CASSHPNSRGQNTEAFF. CDR3 DNA: TGCGCCAGCAGCCACCCCAACTCTAGGGGGCAGAACACTGAAGCTTTCTTT.